In this sample, the clone carrying this T cell receptor beta chain turned up many times. Two-round multiplex PCR amplified TCR beta CDR3 from genomic DNA. Used in first-round PCR were primers specific to each TRBV and TRBJ gene. TCRdb used MiXCR to reprocess the multiplex PCR reads, holding one entry per CDR3 protein. This table has fewer than 25,000 distinct CDR3 sequences, around 40% appearing once. Germline loops: CDR1 SGHRS, CDR2 YFSETQ. The CDR3 covers 13 residues. Trimming took 4 bases from V and 3 from J, leaving 11 bases between them. The record originates from a study of prognosis after radiotherapy for stage I lung cancer.

Specimen: PBMCs, collected before or after stereotactic body radiation therapy (not recorded which). This TCR came from a donor over 45 with non-small cell lung cancer. The rearrangement links TRBV5-1 to TRBJ2-7, with a possible D match to TRBD1 (6 bases). The CDR3 sequence is CASSVDSIYEQYF. The CDR3 nucleotides read TGCGCCAGCAGCGTGGACAGTATCTACGAGCAGTACTTC.